The rows below give T cell receptor beta chains drawn from one sample of a study of T cell responses to AZD1222 COVID-19 vaccine. Clones were read by immunoSEQ multiplex PCR, and TCRdb kept only the in-frame ones, dropping some. The sample includes about 46,000 clones, around nine tenths seen only once; the top ten take 1% to 1.3%. The specimen was peripheral blood, collected 28 days after the second AZD1222 dose. The receptors come from an adult who received the AZD1222 COVID-19 vaccine. Both conserved end residues are part of each CDR3. Fields, in order: V gene, J gene, D gene, clone size, CDR3 protein, CDR3 DNA. D genes are given only for firm matches. Size tells how often a clone was seen (once, few, many) or the class of an expanded clone, and some rows leave it out.

>TRBV6-1|TRBJ1-5|-|-
CASSDRESNQPQHF
TGTGCCAGCAGTGACAGGGAGAGCAATCAGCCCCAGCATTTT
>TRBV6-6|TRBJ1-1|-|-
CASSYSVENTEAFF
TGTGCCAGCAGTTACTCAGTAGAGAACACTGAAGCTTTCTTT
>TRBV9|TRBJ1-1|-|few
CASSPGVVNTEAFF
TGTGCCAGCAGCCCAGGGGTTGTGAACACTGAAGCTTTCTTT
>TRBV2|TRBJ1-2|-|-
CASTGLGASGYTF
TGTGCCAGCACGGGCTTAGGGGCTAGTGGCTACACCTTC
>TRBV2|TRBJ1-2|-|-
CASSDAGYDYGYTF
TGTGCCAGCAGTGACGCCGGGTACGACTATGGCTACACCTTC
>TRBV5-6|TRBJ1-5|-|-
CASSLLRDSNQPQHF
TGTGCCAGCAGCTTGTTGCGGGATTCCAATCAGCCCCAGCATTTT
>TRBV29-1|TRBJ2-6|TRBD2|-
CSVESTLAGGLSGANVLTF
TGCAGCGTTGAATCGACACTAGCGGGAGGATTATCTGGGGCCAACGTCCTGACTTTC
>TRBV20-1|TRBJ1-1|-|-
CKVRGDVAFF
TGCAAGGTCCGGGGGGACGTCGCTTTCTTT
>TRBV9|TRBJ2-1|TRBD2|-
CASSVEGLAGVNEQFF
TGTGCCAGCAGCGTAGAGGGACTAGCGGGAGTGAATGAGCAGTTCTTC
>TRBV5-6|TRBJ1-5|TRBD1|-
CASSLTGGPQHF
TGTGCCAGCAGCCTAACAGGGGGGCCCCAGCATTTT
>TRBV7-2|TRBJ1-3|-|-
CASREESSGNTIYF
TGTGCCAGCAGGGAAGAGAGCTCTGGAAACACCATATATTTT
>TRBV28|TRBJ1-1|-|-
CASRVEGRGEAFF
TGTGCCAGCAGAGTGGAGGGTCGAGGTGAAGCTTTCTTT
>TRBV11-2|TRBJ2-3|-|once
CASSLIVDTQYF
TGTGCCAGCAGCTTGATTGTGGATACGCAGTATTTT
>TRBV14|TRBJ2-1|TRBD2|-
CASSLLAGGNYNEQFF
TGTGCCAGTTCCCTGCTGGCGGGAGGGAACTACAATGAGCAGTTCTTC
>TRBV5-6|TRBJ2-5|-|-
CASSLWRETQYF
TGTGCCAGCAGCCTATGGCGCGAGACCCAGTACTTC
>TRBV4-3|TRBJ2-7|TRBD1|-
CASSQEVPGTGGYEQYF
TGCGCCAGCAGCCAAGAAGTCCCTGGGACAGGAGGGTACGAGCAGTACTTC
>TRBV30|TRBJ1-4|-|-
CASTMQGNNEKLFF
TGTGCCTCAACAATGCAGGGGAATAATGAAAAACTGTTTTTT